One T cell receptor (beta chain) is described in this entry. Its antigen is not known. TCRdb used MiXCR to reprocess the reads, holding one entry per CDR3 protein. This table has approximately 1,000,000 distinct CDR3 sequences, around 30% appearing once. CDR3 length: 15 amino acids. V shed 2 bases, J shed 7 bases, and the junction held 2 bases outside the gene matches. Germline CDR1 and CDR2: LNHNV and YYDKDF (reference sequence). This sample is part of a study of T cell repertoires in cytomegalovirus infection. The chain carries TRBV15 and TRBJ2-1; 13 bases line up with TRBD2. The sequence came from a human donor in good health (CMV status not recorded). Some clones in this sample may be carry-over from other donors' samples. The source material was cultured CD8+ T cells from PBMCs, sampled from culture after CMV antigen stimulation. CDR3 DNA sequence: TGTGCCACCAGCAGAACTAGCGGGGGGGCAAATGAGCAGTTCTTC. Translation gives CATSRTSGGANEQFF.